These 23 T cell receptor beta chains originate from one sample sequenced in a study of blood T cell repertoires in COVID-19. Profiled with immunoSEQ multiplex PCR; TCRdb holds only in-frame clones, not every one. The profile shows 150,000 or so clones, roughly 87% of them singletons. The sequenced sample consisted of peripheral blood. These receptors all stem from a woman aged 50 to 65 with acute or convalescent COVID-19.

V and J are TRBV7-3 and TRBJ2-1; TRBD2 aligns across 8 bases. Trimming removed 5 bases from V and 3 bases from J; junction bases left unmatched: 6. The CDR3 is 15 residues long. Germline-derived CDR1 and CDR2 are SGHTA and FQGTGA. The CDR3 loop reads CASSPRGGGYNEQFF. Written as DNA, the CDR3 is TGTGCCAGCAGCCCCCGGGGGGGTGGCTACAATGAGCAGTTCTTC.

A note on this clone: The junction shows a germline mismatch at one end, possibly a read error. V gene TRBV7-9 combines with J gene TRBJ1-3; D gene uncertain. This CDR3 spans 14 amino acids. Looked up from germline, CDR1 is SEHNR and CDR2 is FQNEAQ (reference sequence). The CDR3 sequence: CASSVVQAGYTIYF. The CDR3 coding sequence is TGTGCCAGCAGCGTCGTGCAGGCTGGATACACCATATATTTT.

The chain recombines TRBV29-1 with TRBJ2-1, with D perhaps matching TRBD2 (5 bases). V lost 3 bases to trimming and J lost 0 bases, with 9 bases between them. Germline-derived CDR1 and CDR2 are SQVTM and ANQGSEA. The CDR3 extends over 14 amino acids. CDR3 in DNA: TGCAGCGTTGAGGGTGGAGGCTCCTACAATGAGCAGTTCTTC. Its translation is CSVEGGGSYNEQFF.

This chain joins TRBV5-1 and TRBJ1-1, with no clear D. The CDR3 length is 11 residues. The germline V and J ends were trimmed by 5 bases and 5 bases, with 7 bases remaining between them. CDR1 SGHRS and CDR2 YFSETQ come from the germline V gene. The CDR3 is CASREGTEAFF. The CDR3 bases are TGCGCCAGCAGGGAGGGAACTGAAGCTTTCTTT.

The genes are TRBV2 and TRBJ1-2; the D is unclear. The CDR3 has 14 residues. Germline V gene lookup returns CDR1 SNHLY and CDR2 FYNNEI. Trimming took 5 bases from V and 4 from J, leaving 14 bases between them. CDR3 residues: CASSTRPDAYGYTF. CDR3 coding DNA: TGTGCCAGCAGTACTAGGCCCGACGCCTATGGCTACACCTTC.

The CDR3 DNA is TGTGCCAGCAGCTTAGCTGGGGAGAGGAGTATGGAGCAGTACTTC. Protein sequence: CASSLAGERSMEQYF. The genes are TRBV7-8 and TRBJ2-7; tentative D call: TRBD2 (5 bases). Germline V gene data show CDR1 as SGHVS and CDR2 as FQNEAQ. The V end was cut by 0 bases, the J end by 7 bases, with 16 bases between. This CDR3 spans 15 amino acids.

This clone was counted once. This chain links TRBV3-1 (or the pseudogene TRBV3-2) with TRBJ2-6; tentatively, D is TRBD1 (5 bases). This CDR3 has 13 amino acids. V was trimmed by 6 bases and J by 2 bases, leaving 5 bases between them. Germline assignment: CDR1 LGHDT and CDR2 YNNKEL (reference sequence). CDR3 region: CASRGPGANVLTF. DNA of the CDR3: TGTGCCAGCAGGGGGCCTGGGGCCAACGTCCTGACTTTC.

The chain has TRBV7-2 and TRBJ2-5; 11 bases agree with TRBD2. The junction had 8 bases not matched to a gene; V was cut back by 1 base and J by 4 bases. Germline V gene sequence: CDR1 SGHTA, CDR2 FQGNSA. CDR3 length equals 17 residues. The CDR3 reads CASSLVGSGGARETQYF. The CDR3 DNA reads TGTGCCAGCAGCTTAGTTGGTAGCGGGGGGGCCCGAGAGACCCAGTACTTC.

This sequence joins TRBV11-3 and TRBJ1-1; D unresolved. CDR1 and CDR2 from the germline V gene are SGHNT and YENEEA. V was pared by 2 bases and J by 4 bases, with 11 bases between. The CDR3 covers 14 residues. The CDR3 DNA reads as TGTGCCAGCAGCTTAAATCCGGGGAGCACTGAAGCTTTCTTT. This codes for CASSLNPGSTEAFF. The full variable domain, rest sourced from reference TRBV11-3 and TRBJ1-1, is EAGVVQSPRYKIIEKKQPVAFWCNPISGHNTLYWYLQNLGQGPELLIRYENEEAVDDSQLPKDRFSAERLKGVDSTLKIQPAELGDSAVYLCASSLNPGSTEAFFGQGTRLTVV.

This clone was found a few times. CDR3 nucleotides: TGCGCCAGCAGCTTTTCCTCAGATACGCAGTATTTT. It translates to CASSFSSDTQYF. The chain uses TRBV5-1 and TRBJ2-3; D remains unclear. The CDR3 sequence is 12 residues long. Trimming cost V 2 bases and J 4 bases, with 5 bases left between them. Per germline, CDR1 SGHRS and CDR2 YFSETQ.

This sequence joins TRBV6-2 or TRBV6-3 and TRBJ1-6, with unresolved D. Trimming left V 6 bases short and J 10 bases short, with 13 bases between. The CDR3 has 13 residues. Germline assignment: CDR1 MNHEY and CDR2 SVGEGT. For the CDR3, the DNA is TGTGCCAGCAGCCTCCTAAAGGAGTCACCCCTCCACTTT. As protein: CASSLLKESPLHF.

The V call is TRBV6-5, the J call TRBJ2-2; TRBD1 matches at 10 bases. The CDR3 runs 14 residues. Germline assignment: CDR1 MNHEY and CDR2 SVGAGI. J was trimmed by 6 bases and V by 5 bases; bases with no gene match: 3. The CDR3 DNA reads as TGTGCCAGCAGTCTTGACAGGGGGCCCGGGGAGCTGTTTTTT. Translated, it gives CASSLDRGPGELFF.

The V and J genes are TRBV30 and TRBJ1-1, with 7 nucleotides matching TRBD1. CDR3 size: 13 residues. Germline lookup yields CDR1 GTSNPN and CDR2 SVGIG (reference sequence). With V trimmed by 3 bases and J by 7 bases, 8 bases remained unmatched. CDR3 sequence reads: CAWRETGLDEAFF. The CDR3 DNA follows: TGTGCCTGGAGGGAGACAGGGCTGGATGAAGCTTTCTTT.

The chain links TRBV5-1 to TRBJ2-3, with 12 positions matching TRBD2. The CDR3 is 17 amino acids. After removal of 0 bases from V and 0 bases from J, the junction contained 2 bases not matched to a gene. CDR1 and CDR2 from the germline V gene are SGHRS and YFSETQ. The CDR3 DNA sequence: TGCGCCAGCAGCTTGGGACTAGCGGGGGCCAGCACAGATACGCAGTATTTT. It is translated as CASSLGLAGASTDTQYF.

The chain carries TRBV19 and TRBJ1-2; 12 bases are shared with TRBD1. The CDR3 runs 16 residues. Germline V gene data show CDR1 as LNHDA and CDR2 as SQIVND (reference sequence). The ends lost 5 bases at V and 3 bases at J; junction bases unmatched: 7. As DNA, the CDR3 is TGTGCCAGTAGTCCCGGGACAGGGGGCGCGTACTATGGCTACACCTTC. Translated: CASSPGTGGAYYGYTF.

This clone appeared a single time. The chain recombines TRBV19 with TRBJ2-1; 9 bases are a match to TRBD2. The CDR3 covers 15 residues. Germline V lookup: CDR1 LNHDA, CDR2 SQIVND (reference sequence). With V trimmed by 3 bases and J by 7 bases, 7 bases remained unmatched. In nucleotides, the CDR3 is TGTGCCAGTAGTATGGGCGGGGGGGCCGCAAATGAGCAGTTCTTC. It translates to CASSMGGGAANEQFF.

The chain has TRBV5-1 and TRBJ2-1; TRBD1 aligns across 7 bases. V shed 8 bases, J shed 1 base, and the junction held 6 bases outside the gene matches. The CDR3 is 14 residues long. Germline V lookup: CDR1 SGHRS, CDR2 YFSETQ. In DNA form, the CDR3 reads TGCGCCAGTCGTCGGGACAGATCCTACAATGAGCAGTTCTTC. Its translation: CASRRDRSYNEQFF.

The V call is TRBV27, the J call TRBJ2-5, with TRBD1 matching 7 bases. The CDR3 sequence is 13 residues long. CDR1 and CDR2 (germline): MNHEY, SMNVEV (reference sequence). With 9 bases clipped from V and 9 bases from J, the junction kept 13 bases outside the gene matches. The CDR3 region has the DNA TGTGCCAGAAATAGAAAGGGGGCGGTGGCCCAGTACTTC. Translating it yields CARNRKGAVAQYF.

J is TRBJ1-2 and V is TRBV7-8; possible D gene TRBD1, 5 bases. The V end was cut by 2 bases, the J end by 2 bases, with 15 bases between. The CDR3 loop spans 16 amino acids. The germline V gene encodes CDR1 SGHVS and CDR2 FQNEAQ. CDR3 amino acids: CASSLLSFGGNYGYTF. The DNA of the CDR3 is TGTGCCAGCAGCTTATTATCCTTCGGGGGGAACTATGGCTACACCTTC.

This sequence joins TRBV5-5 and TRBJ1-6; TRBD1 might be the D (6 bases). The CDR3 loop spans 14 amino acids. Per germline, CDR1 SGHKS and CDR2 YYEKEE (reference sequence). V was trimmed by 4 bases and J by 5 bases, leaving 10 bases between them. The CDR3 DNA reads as TGTGCCAGCAGCAGACAGGTGAATAATTCACCCCTCCACTTT. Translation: CASSRQVNNSPLHF.

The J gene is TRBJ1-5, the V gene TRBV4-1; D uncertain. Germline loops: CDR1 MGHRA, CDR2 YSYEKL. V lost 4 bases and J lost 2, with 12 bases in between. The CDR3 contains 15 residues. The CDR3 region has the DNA TGCGCCAGCAGCCTTGGACTTGGGGGCAATCAGCCCCAGCATTTT. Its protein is CASSLGLGGNQPQHF.

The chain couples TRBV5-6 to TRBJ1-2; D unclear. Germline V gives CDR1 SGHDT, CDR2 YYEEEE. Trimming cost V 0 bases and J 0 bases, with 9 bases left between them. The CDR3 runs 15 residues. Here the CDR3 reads CASSLVRRANYGYTF. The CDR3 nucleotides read TGTGCCAGCAGCTTGGTTCGCCGGGCTAACTATGGCTACACCTTC.

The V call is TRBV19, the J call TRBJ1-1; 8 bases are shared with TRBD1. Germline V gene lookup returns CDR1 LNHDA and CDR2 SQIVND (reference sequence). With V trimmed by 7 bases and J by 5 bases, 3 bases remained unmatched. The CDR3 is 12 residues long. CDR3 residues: CASTGGATEAFF. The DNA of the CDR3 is TGTGCCAGTACAGGGGGCGCGACTGAAGCTTTCTTT.